This T cell receptor beta chain was obtained from a study of blood T cell repertoires in COVID-19. Libraries were prepared by immunoSEQ multiplex PCR; TCRdb keeps only in-frame clonotypes and omits some of them. The sample records approximately 280,000 clones, approximately 85% being singletons. In germline, CDR1 is LGHDT, CDR2 YNNKEL (reference sequence). The CDR3 spans 14 residues. The V gene end was trimmed by 3 bases and the J gene end by 6 bases; junction bases not matched to a gene: 6. The gene calls are TRBV3-1 (or the pseudogene TRBV3-2) and TRBJ2-5; 8 bases agree with TRBD2. The sequencing sample was made of peripheral blood. This receptor was taken from a man aged 45-65 years with active or convalescent COVID-19. This CDR3 is CASSQRTSRQTQYF. The DNA for the CDR3 is TGTGCCAGCAGCCAGAGGACTAGCAGGCAGACCCAGTACTTC.